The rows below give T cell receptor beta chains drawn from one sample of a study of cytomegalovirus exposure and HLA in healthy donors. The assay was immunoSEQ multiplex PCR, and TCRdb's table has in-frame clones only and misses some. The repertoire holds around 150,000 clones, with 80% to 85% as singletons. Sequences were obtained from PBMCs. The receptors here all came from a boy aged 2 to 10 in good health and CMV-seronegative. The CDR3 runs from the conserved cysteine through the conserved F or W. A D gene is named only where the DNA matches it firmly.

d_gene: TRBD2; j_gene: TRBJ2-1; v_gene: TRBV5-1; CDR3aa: CASSQDGGYSYNEQFF
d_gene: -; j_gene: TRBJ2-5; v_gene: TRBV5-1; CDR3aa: CASSTKTGSHDEQYF
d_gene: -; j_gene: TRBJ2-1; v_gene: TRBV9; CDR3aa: CASSVEGFDTHNEQFF
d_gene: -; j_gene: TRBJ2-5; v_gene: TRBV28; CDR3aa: CASSRDFETQYF
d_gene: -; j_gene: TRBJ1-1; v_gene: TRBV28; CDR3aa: CASSLVVTEAFF
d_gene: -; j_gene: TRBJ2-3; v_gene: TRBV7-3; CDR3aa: CASSLSLRSGTDTQYF
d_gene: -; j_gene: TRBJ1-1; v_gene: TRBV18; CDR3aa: CASSPQTSGTEAFF
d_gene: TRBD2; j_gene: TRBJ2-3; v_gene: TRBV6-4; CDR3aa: CASSRSGGSTDTQYF
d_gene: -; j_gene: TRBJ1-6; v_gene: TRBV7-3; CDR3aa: CASSLLLGFNSALHF
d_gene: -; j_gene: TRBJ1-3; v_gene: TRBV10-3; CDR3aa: CASSYSSGNTIYF